This T cell receptor (beta chain) stems from a study of T-cell memory formation after mild COVID-19. Background on the study: Largely, the TCR clusters proved donor specific. Study observations and caveats: Clones which contracted sat mainly in CM and EM if CD4+, and in EMRA if CD8+. Cross-reactive memory appears to have joined, as suggested by some responding clones showing up in pre-infection memory.

The germline V and J ends were trimmed by 3 bases and 4 bases, with 12 bases remaining between them. CDR1 MDHEN and CDR2 SYDVKM come from the germline V gene. CDR3 length equals 15 residues. To note about this clonotype: The target antigen is unknown.

One entry per CDR3 protein results from TCRdb running MiXCR on the 5' RACE reads. The profile shows 250,000 to 400,000 distinct CDR3 sequences, around an eighth of them singletons. This clonotype was sampled from a man between 18 and 29 years old who had mild COVID-19 (a few samples of this study predate the infection). Cell type and time point are not known. The source material was PBMCs or a T cell subset sorted from them (not recorded which). The genes are TRBV28 and TRBJ1-4; D unclear. The CDR3 DNA follows: TGTGCCAGCAGTTTCGAGGGCAGGATTAATGAAAAACTGTTTTTT. Translation gives CASSFEGRINEKLFF. Combining the CDR3 with reference TRBV28 and TRBJ1-4 gives the whole variable domain DVKVTQSSRYLVKRTGEKVFLECVQDMDHENMFWYRQDPGLGLRLIYFSYDVKMKEKGDIPEGYSVSREKKERFSLILESASTNQTSMYLCASSFEGRINEKLFFGSGTQLSVL.